What follows are 8 T cell receptor beta chains derived from one specimen sequenced in a study of response to subunit inactivated influenza vaccine. TCRdb re-called the RT-PCR reads with MiXCR, one entry per CDR3 protein. The table lists about 540,000 distinct CDR3 sequences, approximately 24% of them singletons. This sample also belongs to another study, concerning T cells expressing NK-cell markers. This second study notes: cDNA encoding TCR beta was synthesized via 5'RACE template switching incorporating UMIs.

Source: CD4+ T cells sorted from PBMCs, taken 11 to 12 days after vaccination. Source of these receptors: a man aged 50-60 years who received an inactivated influenza vaccine.

The chain has TRBV27 and TRBJ2-3, with 9 nucleotides matching TRBD1. This CDR3 spans 15 amino acids. CDR1 is MNHEY, CDR2 SMNVEV, per germline (reference sequence). With 6 bases clipped from V and 3 bases from J, the junction kept 7 bases outside the gene matches. CDR3 in amino acids: CASRTAGTGTDTQYF. The CDR3 nucleotides are TGTGCCAGCAGGACCGCCGGGACAGGGACAGATACGCAGTATTTT.

The genes are TRBV28 and TRBJ2-7; TRBD1 matches at 9 bases. V shed 2 bases and J 2 bases; nucleotides not matched to a gene: 7. Germline CDR1 and CDR2: MDHEN and SYDVKM. The CDR3 sequence is 16 residues long. The CDR3 loop is CASSLAKTGGAYEQYF. The CDR3 DNA is TGTGCCAGCAGTTTAGCAAAGACAGGGGGTGCCTACGAGCAGTACTTC.

This clonotype appeared a few times. CDR3 protein: CASSLVALTSQPQHF. CDR3 DNA sequence: TGTGCCAGCAGCTTAGTCGCACTTACATCTCAGCCCCAGCATTTT. V gene TRBV7-2 combines with J gene TRBJ1-5; unclear D gene. This CDR3 region has 15 residues. Per the germline V gene, CDR1 is SGHTA and CDR2 is FQGNSA. V lost 1 base and J lost 6, with 13 bases in between.

At least ten counts were recorded for this clonotype. The CDR3 region has the DNA TGTGCCAGCAGCTTCGCCGATCCCACAGATACGCAGTATTTT. This sequence encodes CASSFADPTDTQYF. The J gene is TRBJ2-3, the V gene TRBV11-1; no clear D gene. Germline CDR1 SGHAT, CDR2 FQDESV (reference sequence). This CDR3 is 14 amino acids long. V dropped 3 bases and J dropped 2 bases, with 9 bases sitting between them.

The chain recombines TRBV20-1 with TRBJ2-5, with 14 nucleotides matching TRBD2. Trimming at V came to 4 bases and at J to 5 bases, leaving 9 bases not matched to a gene. The germline V gene encodes CDR1 DFQATT and CDR2 SNEGSKA (reference sequence). CDR3 size: 16 residues. The CDR3 spells CSANGLAGGLVETQYF. The CDR3 DNA follows: TGCAGTGCTAACGGACTAGCGGGAGGTCTGGTGGAGACCCAGTACTTC.

This clonotype has a single count. V usage is TRBV5-1 and J usage is TRBJ1-1; 7 bases are a match to TRBD1. The junction had 3 bases not matched to a gene; V was cut back by 1 base and J by 3 bases. The length of the CDR3 is 14 residues. Looked up from germline, CDR1 is SGHRS and CDR2 is YFSETQ. In nucleotides, the CDR3 is TGCGCCAGCAGCTTGCAGGGGGGGCACACTGAAGCTTTCTTT. Protein sequence: CASSLQGGHTEAFF.

The chain links TRBV29-1 to TRBJ2-2, with no clear D. The CDR3 has 14 residues. The germline V gene has CDR1 SQVTM and CDR2 ANQGSEA. Trimming removed 5 bases at V and 3 bases at J, with 13 bases between. This CDR3 is CSVMVHWDTGELFF. CDR3 sequence (DNA): TGCAGCGTTATGGTACATTGGGACACCGGGGAGCTGTTTTTT.

This clonotype has more than one count but fewer than ten. The genes are TRBV20-1 and TRBJ2-1; perhaps TRBD2 as D (6 bases). Trimming left V 3 bases short and J 5 bases short, with 14 bases between. The V gene's germline CDR1 is DFQATT and CDR2 SNEGSKA (reference sequence). The CDR3 is made up of 14 amino acids. CDR3 residues: CSASGGWPDNEQFF. In DNA, the CDR3 is TGCAGTGCTAGTGGGGGGTGGCCCGACAATGAGCAGTTCTTC.